The rows below give T cell receptor beta chains drawn from one sample of a study of human T cells and chemical hapten exposure. TCRdb re-derived calls from the RACE reads in MiXCR, one entry per CDR3 protein. This table has around 380,000 distinct CDR3 sequences, more than 4.5% appearing once. Sequences were derived from whole blood, sampled in connection with sensitization to the hapten diphenylcyclopropenone (DPC). Every receptor here comes from a woman aged 50 to 60 with alopecia areata. Some clones in this sample may be carry-over from other donors' samples. Both conserved end residues are trimmed from each CDR3.

ASSSLQGAEEQY	TRBV5-5	TRBJ2-7
ASSESSGGGETQY	TRBV13	TRBJ2-5
ASSFQGRETQY	TRBV12-3/TRBV12-4	TRBJ2-5
ASSLDVSGANVLT	TRBV12-3/TRBV12-4	TRBJ2-6
ASGRRGIYGYT	TRBV27	TRBJ1-2
SVVRTGGRVADTQY	TRBV29-1	TRBJ2-3
SARDRPTSPTYNEQF	TRBV20-1	TRBJ2-1
SAPFTSGDYNEQF	TRBV20-1	TRBJ2-1
ASFRLNTEAF	TRBV27	TRBJ1-1
ASSLGRGEYGYT	TRBV12-3/TRBV12-4	TRBJ1-2
ASSPMQGANYGYT	TRBV3-1	TRBJ1-2
ASSWGASTDTQY	TRBV6-6	TRBJ2-3
ASSYGRQNTGELF	TRBV6-5	TRBJ2-2
SASGRRGGRTEAF	TRBV20-1	TRBJ1-1
ASRGWTEAF	TRBV27	TRBJ1-1
SIPRGGRAF	TRBV29-1	TRBJ1-1
ASSEETVVGDEQF	TRBV2	TRBJ2-1
ASSFTGAGELF	TRBV12-3/TRBV12-4	TRBJ2-2
ASSLGAGENNEQF	TRBV7-9	TRBJ2-1
VTGDHSNQPQH	TRBV6-6	TRBJ1-5
SVEGRENTEAF	TRBV29-1	TRBJ1-1
ASSSPGLDTQY	TRBV5-1	TRBJ2-3
ASSASGGSPSEQF	TRBV9	TRBJ2-1
ASSYENGGLNTEAF	TRBV6-2/TRBV6-3	TRBJ1-1